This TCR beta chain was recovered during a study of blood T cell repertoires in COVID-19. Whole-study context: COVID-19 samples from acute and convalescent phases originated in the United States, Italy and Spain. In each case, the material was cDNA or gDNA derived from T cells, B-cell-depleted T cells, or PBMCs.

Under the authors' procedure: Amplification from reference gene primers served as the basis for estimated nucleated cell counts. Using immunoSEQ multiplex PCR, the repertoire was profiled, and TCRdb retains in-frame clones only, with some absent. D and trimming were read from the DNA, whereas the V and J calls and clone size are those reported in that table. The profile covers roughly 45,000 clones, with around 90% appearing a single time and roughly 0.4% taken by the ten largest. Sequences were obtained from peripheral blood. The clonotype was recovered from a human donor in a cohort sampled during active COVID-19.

The CDR3, as DNA: TGTGCCAGCAGCTCTTCCGTCGGTCACGCGTATAGCAATCAGCCCCAGCATTTT. It yields the protein CASSSSVGHAYSNQPQHF. V is TRBV7-9 and J is TRBJ1-5; D not certain. The CDR3 contains 18 residues. The germline V gene encodes CDR1 SEHNR and CDR2 FQNEAQ (reference sequence). Between the trimmed V and J ends, which lost 4 bases and 0 bases, there was a span of 19 bases.